This T cell receptor beta chain was identified during a study of blood T cell repertoires in COVID-19 (dated by TCRdb to the early 2020s). Background for the entire study: Samples from collaborators originated in the United States, Italy and Spain and spanned both the acute and convalescent phases of COVID-19. The prospective study material was composed of cDNA or gDNA derived from T cells, B-cell-depleted T cells, or PBMCs. Subjects who had been exposed to COVID-19, were actively infected with it, or had recovered from it provided the deeply sampled blood TCRbeta repertoires that made up the dataset. Samples were obtained from the ongoing ImmuneRACE study (first 160 participants) and from 950 to 1,500 subjects provided by 6 global collaborators. The sample metadata nearly always contained a de-identified subject ID, COVID-19 status, age in years and sex. Where available, HLA class I and class II types were obtained from metadata supplied by the sample provider rather than from assay-based typing. The repertoires were released in a freely available public database meant as a resource for research on the immune response to SARS-CoV-2.

Study-wide conclusions, independent of this receptor: The amount of clinical and demographic metadata varied by source and participant and was provided uncurated.

V is reduced by 7 bases and J by 2 bases, leaving a spacing of 17 bases between them. Its CDR3 holds 15 amino acids, cysteine through phenylalanine. CDR3 DNA is the only sequence kept; it has 45 bases, read in frame from the first base. As encoded in the germline V gene, CDR1 is MGHRA while CDR2 is YSYEKL. Collaborating institutions collected whole blood in K2EDTA tubes following their own protocols. For TCRbeta analysis, collaborators shipped samples as frozen whole blood, isolated PBMCs, or DNA extracted from either of those sample types. As to this clone: Its antigen remains undetermined. Within one base of it there is no much larger clone, and no base qualities were kept.

TCRbeta CDR3 regions were amplified from genomic DNA by means of the immunoSEQ Assay, a bias-controlled multiplex PCR. As for how the authors treated the data: Nucleated cell counts per sample were estimated from amplification of reference gene primers within the assay. To quantify the absolute abundance of each unique TCRbeta CDR3 rearrangement, sequence reads were collapsed and filtered. Productive Simpson clonality was computed per sample as the square root of Simpson's diversity index over productive rearrangements. TCRdb's version of the immuneACCESS table is confined to in-frame rearrangements and falls short of the full clone set. An unresolved V gene accounts for under half of the shortfall where checked; the remainder is of unknown origin. V and J calls and clone size are given by that table; D and trimming were obtained from the DNA. The sample table contains 150,000 to 200,000 clones; only one count was recorded for nearly 80% of them. Jointly, the top ten make up more than 11% of the sample.

The TCR comes from a woman of 80 years or more with acute or convalescent COVID-19. The sequencing sample was made of peripheral blood. This chain joins TRBV4-1 to TRBJ1-1, with no D gene named confidently. The CDR3 protein: CASKPHSSLNTEAFF. The nucleotide sequence reads TGCGCCAGCAAACCTCACAGTTCTCTAAACACTGAAGCTTTCTTT.